Given below is one T cell receptor beta chain in context. This clonotype was counted a few times. Its antigen is unknown. One base away there is no much larger clone; base qualities are not given. The CDR3 sequence holds 14 residues, the cysteine and phenylalanine included. Only CDR3 DNA remains: 42 bases, in frame from the first base. Deletion took 4 bases off V and 3 bases off J, with a span of 10 bases between the germline ends. TCR beta CDR3 regions were amplified from RNA transcripts. A first-round RT-PCR of the TCR CDR3 used the HTBI primer set with the Qiagen OneStep RT-PCR kit. A second multiplex PCR round built the libraries, followed by size selection and purification. The libraries were sequenced on an Illumina HiSeq2000 using paired-end 100 bp reads. Under the source paper's analysis protocol: SOAPnuke was used to process the raw data, with reads discarded if the reads contained adapters or uncalled bases, had a mean Phred below 15, or lacked an exact constant-primer or identifier match. COPE v1.2.5 was used to merge the high-quality paired reads, and each unique nucleotide sequence was defined as a clonotype. MiTCR v1.1 was used to align clonotypes to the IMGT TRBV, TRBD and TRBJ reference segments. Only V-J combinations with frequency above 0.0001, covering 99% to 99.2% of repertoires, were analysed. The TCS score was defined as F50 (clonal expansion) divided by E x V (chaos), with BLOSUM62-based TCRdist calculated between CDR3 peptides within each V-J. Welch's t-statistics and random forest reduced around 520 V-J features to 13, which were used in a naive Bayes classifier (R e1071). Using fastp at Q25 and MiXCR, TCRdb reprocessed the public reads and kept productive beta chains. CDR3 protein duplicates are merged, each entry listing the most common genes and DNA. In this record, the V and J calls reflect TCRdb's handling and not the investigators' own analysis. This sample is represented by 550,000 to 650,000 distinct CDR3 sequences; 14% of them were singletons. The top ten constitute around 14% of the sample.

The sample originates from a study of T cells in Graves' hyperthyroidism and ophthalmopathy (dated by TCRdb to between 2018 and 2021). About the investigation overall: Peripheral blood was sampled at the time of initial diagnosis, prior to any treatment. To identify TCR V-J signatures that set the groups apart, the researchers used a discovery cohort of about a hundred patients, made up of 43 with Graves' ophthalmopathy and some 56 with stable Graves' hyperthyroidism. Prospective prediction of ophthalmopathy was tested in an independent validation cohort of 18 hyperthyroidism patients and 17 patients who later progressed to ophthalmopathy. The approximately 100 discovery patients were divided at random into training and test sets in a 7:3 ratio. In more than 5 Graves' hyperthyroidism patients, the study also compared T-cell repertoires from thyroid tissue with T-cell repertoires from blood. After sampling, hyperthyroidism patients received methimazole starting at 30 mg daily, and ophthalmopathy patients received high-dose intravenous methylprednisolone. The paper reports TCR Vbeta CDR3 sequencing of approximately 130 peripheral blood samples: 40 or so ophthalmopathy, fewer than 85 hyperthyroidism and approximately 17 progressor patients. What the authors observed across the whole study: Ophthalmopathy was separated from stable hyperthyroidism by a 13 V-J signature model, with just over 85% sensitivity and 81% to 82% specificity obtained in cross-validation and 80%/75% obtained in testing. No statistical method was used to set the sample size in advance, and investigators knew the group allocation. During validation, the model predicted progression to ophthalmopathy a median of roughly 7.1 months ahead of onset, with approximately 70% sensitivity and almost 75% specificity. Most expanded thyroid clonotypes (frequency above 0.001) were also found in blood, which suggests that blood repertoires may mirror thyroid immune responses.

Stable Graves' hyperthyroidism was defined as no progression to ophthalmopathy during 18 months of follow-up. Hyperthyroidism patients were newly diagnosed, had a disease duration of under 2 months, and were aged 18 to 65 years. Any patient with an uncontrolled infection, another autoimmune disease, pregnancy or lactation was excluded. Diagnoses were based on clinical symptoms, serum thyroxine and TRAb, thyroid ultrasound and orbital computed tomography. PBMCs were isolated from about 9 ml of fresh peripheral blood by Ficoll-Paque density gradient centrifugation. Total RNA was extracted with Trizol reagent, and quality was checked on an Agilent 2100 Bioanalyzer.

This sequence was found in a woman in her forties with Graves' hyperthyroidism. Sequencing input: blood. The chain is encoded by TRBV12-3 or TRBV12-4 joined to TRBJ1-3, with no reliable assignment of the D segment. The CDR3 protein is CASSYRGGGNTIYF. At the DNA level, the sequence is TGTGCCAGCAGTTATCGCGGAGGTGGAAACACCATATATTTT.